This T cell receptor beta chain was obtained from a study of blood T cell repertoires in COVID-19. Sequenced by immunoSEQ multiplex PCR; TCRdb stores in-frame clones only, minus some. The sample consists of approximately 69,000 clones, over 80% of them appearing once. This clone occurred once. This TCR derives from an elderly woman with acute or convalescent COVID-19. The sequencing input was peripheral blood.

The CDR3: CASSLDRLALHF. CDR3 in DNA: TGTGCCAGCAGCCTGGACAGGTTAGCCCTCCACTTT. The genes are TRBV6-5 and TRBJ1-6, with TRBD1 matching 7 bases. Germline lookup yields CDR1 MNHEY and CDR2 SVGAGI. The trim removed 6 bases at V and 14 bases at J, leaving 7 bases unmatched. The CDR3 loop spans 12 amino acids.